This T cell receptor beta chain is from a study of shared clonotypes between healthy human individuals. Study in general: A couple of women and three men aged 18 to 49 served as donors.

Study conclusions and caveats: Genetic and exposure-history diversity was limited by the small donor number.

Source study methods: ImmunoSEQ gave junction-only sequences without quality scores, so filtering differed. Sequenced by immunoSEQ multiplex PCR; TCRdb stores in-frame clones only, minus some. Clone size and the V and J calls come from that table; the DNA yielded D and trimming. The sample yields over a million clones, over 95% seen once. In regard to this clone: Its antigen is currently unknown.

Donors were healthy HIV-negative adults without recent acute infections or vaccinations. Germline V gene lookup returns CDR1 SEHNR and CDR2 FQNEAQ (reference sequence). The CDR3 has 16 amino acids. Losses at the gene ends were 5 bases for V and 3 bases for J; bases not matched to a gene: 13. The TCR sequence derives from a man under 40 in good health. The genes are TRBV7-9 and TRBJ2-7; 7 bases map to TRBD1. Sequencing used naive CD4+ T cells sorted from blood. Subset in this sample: CD45RA+ positively selected. This CDR3 is CASSPLGQAGYYEQYF. The CDR3 region has the DNA TGTGCCAGCAGCCCACTTGGACAGGCTGGTTACTACGAGCAGTACTTC.